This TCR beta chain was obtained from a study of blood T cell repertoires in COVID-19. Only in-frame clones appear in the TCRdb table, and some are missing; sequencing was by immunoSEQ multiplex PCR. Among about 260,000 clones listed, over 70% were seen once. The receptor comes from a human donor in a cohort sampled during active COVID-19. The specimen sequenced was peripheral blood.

CDR3 sequence: CASSFLAGSSYNEQFF. DNA for the CDR3: TGTGCCAGCAGCTTCCTAGCGGGCAGCTCCTACAATGAGCAGTTCTTC. The chain joins TRBV9 to TRBJ2-1; 8 bases are a match to TRBD2. V gave up 4 bases and J gave up 0 bases; unmatched junction bases: 6. Germline CDR1 is SGDLS and CDR2 is YYNGEE. The CDR3 is 16 amino acids.